A selection of T cell receptor beta chains follows, all from one sample in a study of cytomegalovirus exposure and HLA in healthy donors. The data were produced by immunoSEQ multiplex PCR, yet TCRdb's version contains in-frame clones alone and is incomplete. Of 76,000 or so clones in the sample, less than 80% are singletons; the top ten hold about 2.5%. Material for sequencing was PBMCs. Receptors originate from a man between 25 and 39 years old in good health and CMV-seronegative. CDR3s leave out the opening cysteine and the closing phenylalanine or tryptophan.

>TRBV6-5|TRBJ1-2
ASSYSILGGYT
>TRBV15|TRBJ2-7
ATSRAPFEEQY
>TRBV19|TRBJ1-5
ASTHRGGSNQPQH
>TRBV27|TRBJ1-1
ASSFRQLTEAF
>TRBV29-1|TRBJ1-2
SGRTGELGGYT
>TRBV7-6|TRBJ1-1
ASSLTNTNTEAF
>TRBV6-6|TRBJ1-2
ASSPPGSYGYT
>TRBV6-6|TRBJ1-3
ASRTGLYSGNTIY
>TRBV7-9|TRBJ2-1
ASSLSGGLSYNEQF
>TRBV7-6|TRBJ2-7
ASSLAGDIYEQY
>TRBV30|TRBJ1-3
AWSRGFGNTIY
>TRBV6-5|TRBJ2-2
ASNEGLPATGELF
>TRBV7-9|TRBJ2-5
ASSQGGQETQY
>TRBV5-1|TRBJ2-7
ASSAGRSSYEQY
>TRBV20-1|TRBJ1-2
SATGGYGYT
>TRBV4-3|TRBJ1-4
ASSHTTPGANEKLF
>TRBV2|TRBJ2-2
ASSGSGSNTGELF
>TRBV25-1|TRBJ2-3
ASSDPEEADTQY
>TRBV13|TRBJ1-2
ASSQGSGNYGYT
>TRBV27|TRBJ2-7
ASSLVEGPHEQY
>TRBV5-4|TRBJ2-2
ASSLPGTGGGTGELF
>TRBV19|TRBJ1-1
ASSIIQGKYTEAF
>TRBV7-2|TRBJ2-7
ASSLTGGSYEQY
>TRBV7-8|TRBJ1-1
ASSHGWDREAF